Only a few counts were recorded for the clone carrying this TCR beta chain. Germline trimming cut 2 bases from V and 5 bases from J; bases unmatched to any gene: 11. The CDR3 spans 16 residues. Looked up from germline, CDR1 is KGHSH and CDR2 is LQKENI. The assay was immunoSEQ multiplex PCR, and TCRdb's table has in-frame clones only and misses some. The sample consists of approximately 97,000 clones, more than 80% of them appearing once. The data belong to a study of blood T cell repertoires in COVID-19. Whole-study context: The United States, Italy and Spain provided the acute and convalescent COVID-19 samples. T cells, B-cell-depleted T cells, or PBMCs provided the cDNA or gDNA that served as material.

This rearrangement joins TRBV18 to TRBJ2-5, with 7 bases matching TRBD2. Sequencing was performed on peripheral blood. The origin of this receptor is a human donor in a cohort sampled during active COVID-19. CDR3 region: CASSPNPGGRQETQYF. The DNA for the CDR3 is TGTGCCAGCTCACCAAACCCGGGAGGTAGACAGGAGACCCAGTACTTC.